A selection of T cell receptor beta chains follows, all from one sample in a study of response to subunit inactivated influenza vaccine. MiXCR, applied by TCRdb to the RT-PCR reads, yields one record per CDR3 protein. The sample yields about 520,000 distinct CDR3 sequences, approximately 11% seen once. Sample: PBMCs from blood, taken about 40 days after vaccination. All receptors come from a middle-aged man who received an inactivated influenza vaccine. CDR3s include the opening cysteine and the closing phenylalanine or tryptophan. A D gene is named only where the DNA matches it firmly. Clone size is stated in some rows and not others, as once, few, many or a class when expanded.

D gene: TRBD1
V gene: TRBV28
clone size: few
CDR3 protein: CASSSTDRGSETQYF

D gene: -
V gene: TRBV6-1
clone size: many
CDR3 protein: CASSVASNYGYTF

D gene: -
V gene: TRBV20-1
clone size: -
CDR3 protein: CSARGLGASYEQYF

D gene: -
V gene: TRBV10-3
clone size: many
CDR3 protein: CANSPPENPDTQYF

D gene: -
V gene: TRBV6-2/TRBV6-3
clone size: few
CDR3 protein: CASSSGTARGDEKLFF

D gene: TRBD2
V gene: TRBV7-9
clone size: -
CDR3 protein: CASIPIPGGHDTDTQYF

D gene: TRBD1
V gene: TRBV20-1
clone size: few
CDR3 protein: CSASSGTGNYGYTF

D gene: -
V gene: TRBV20-1
clone size: many
CDR3 protein: CSGEAGEKLFF

D gene: -
V gene: TRBV7-8
clone size: -
CDR3 protein: CASGDGPQETQYF

D gene: -
V gene: TRBV7-8
clone size: -
CDR3 protein: CASSSGRVFSSTDTQYF

D gene: -
V gene: TRBV7-3
clone size: -
CDR3 protein: CASSFGESSYNEQFF

D gene: TRBD2
V gene: TRBV11-1
clone size: many
CDR3 protein: CASSLVGGAGGALGTDTQYF

D gene: -
V gene: TRBV21-1
clone size: -
CDR3 protein: CAISTGYLCWQYF

D gene: TRBD2
V gene: TRBV5-6
clone size: -
CDR3 protein: CASSLGTSIRGEQYF

D gene: TRBD1
V gene: TRBV9
clone size: -
CDR3 protein: CASSATGVEAFF

D gene: -
V gene: TRBV27
clone size: -
CDR3 protein: CASSSFGGGLFF

D gene: -
V gene: TRBV12-3/TRBV12-4
clone size: -
CDR3 protein: CASSPTEIYGYTF

D gene: TRBD1
V gene: TRBV4-2
clone size: -
CDR3 protein: CASSQDIRDRANSPLHF

D gene: -
V gene: TRBV4-1
clone size: many
CDR3 protein: CASSQDAGYGETQYF

D gene: TRBD1
V gene: TRBV20-1
clone size: many
CDR3 protein: CSVDDRDSYEQYF

D gene: -
V gene: TRBV30
clone size: many
CDR3 protein: CAWSRDTNQPQHF

D gene: TRBD2
V gene: TRBV4-3
clone size: many
CDR3 protein: CASSLGLAGGPSTDTQYF

D gene: -
V gene: TRBV4-2
clone size: -
CDR3 protein: CASSQGGEGGHGGYTF

D gene: -
V gene: TRBV18
clone size: few
CDR3 protein: CASSKGHYSNQPQHF

D gene: TRBD1
V gene: TRBV4-3
clone size: -
CDR3 protein: CASSQPGTGGASGYTF

D gene: TRBD1
V gene: TRBV20-1
clone size: many
CDR3 protein: CSAAGQIYGYTF

D gene: TRBD2
V gene: TRBV7-9
clone size: few
CDR3 protein: CASTLSGSVDEQYF

D gene: -
V gene: TRBV5-1
clone size: -
CDR3 protein: CASSLRLPNTGELFF

D gene: -
V gene: TRBV7-9
clone size: few
CDR3 protein: CASSFHTSGVGETQYF

D gene: -
V gene: TRBV7-8
clone size: -
CDR3 protein: CASSLSPRFGLETQYF

D gene: -
V gene: TRBV7-6
clone size: many
CDR3 protein: CASSYMGQEGAQYF